The 25 T cell receptor beta chains given below trace back to one sample, sequenced in a study of cytomegalovirus exposure and HLA in healthy donors. Primers for the PCR totalled 60 Vbeta and 13 Jbeta. TCRdb keeps only in-frame clones here, not all; method: immunoSEQ multiplex PCR. Seen in this sample are 150,000 to 200,000 clones; the ten most common clones hold about 2%. What was sequenced was PBMCs. The receptor set was obtained from a man aged 30-40 years in good health and CMV-seronegative.

The chain uses TRBV25-1 and TRBJ1-1; maybe TRBD1 (6 bases). The germline V and J ends were trimmed by 6 bases and 2 bases, with 19 bases remaining between them. Per the germline V gene, CDR1 is MGHDK and CDR2 is SYGVNS. The CDR3 is made up of 16 amino acids. The CDR3 protein is CASRRAGARSNTEAFF. The CDR3 DNA is TGTGCCAGCAGGCGCGCGGGGGCGCGATCCAACACTGAAGCTTTCTTT.

The chain employs TRBV15 and TRBJ1-4, with D maybe TRBD1 (5 bases). Germline-derived CDR1 and CDR2 are LNHNV and YYDKDF (reference sequence). Trimming removed 1 base at V and 5 bases at J, with 14 bases between. CDR3 size: 16 residues. The CDR3 coding sequence is TGTGCCACCAGCAGAGTGGGCAGGGATGGAAATGAAAAACTGTTTTTT. As protein: CATSRVGRDGNEKLFF.

This rearrangement joins TRBV5-1 to TRBJ1-3; D perhaps matches TRBD1 (6 bases). This CDR3 is 16 amino acids long. Germline V gene data show CDR1 as SGHRS and CDR2 as YFSETQ. Trimming shortened V by 3 bases and J by 0 bases, and 13 bases separated the two germline ends. The CDR3 spells CASSSGQSNSGNTIYF. CDR3 DNA sequence: TGCGCCAGCAGCTCCGGACAGTCAAACTCTGGAAACACCATATATTTT. The variable domain in full, completed from reference TRBV5-1 and TRBJ1-3, reads KAGVTQTPRYLIKTRGQQVTLSCSPISGHRSVSWYQQTPGQGLQFLFEYFSETQRNKGNFPGRFSGRQFSNSRSEMNVSTLELGDSALYLCASSSGQSNSGNTIYFGEGSWLTVV.

The chain links TRBV29-1 to TRBJ2-7; the match to TRBD2 covers 7 bases. V lost 4 bases and J lost 4; bases outside the gene matches: 13. The length of the CDR3 is 15 residues. The germline gives CDR1 SQVTM, CDR2 ANQGSEA. The CDR3 here is CSVGAYQGGTYEQYF. In DNA, the CDR3 is TGCAGCGTTGGGGCATACCAGGGAGGGACGTACGAGCAGTACTTC.

This chain uses TRBV19 with TRBJ2-5, with 7 bases matching TRBD2. The CDR3 is made up of 14 amino acids. Germline CDR1 and CDR2: LNHDA and SQIVND (reference sequence). With V trimmed by 6 bases and J by 2 bases, 6 bases remained unmatched. CDR3 in DNA: TGTGCCAGTAGCCCGGGACTAACTCAAGAGACCCAGTACTTC. Amino acid sequence: CASSPGLTQETQYF.

This CDR3 is CASSLSSGTDTQYF. DNA for the CDR3: TGTGCCAGCAGCTTGTCTAGCGGCACAGATACGCAGTATTTT. The chain uses TRBV7-7 and TRBJ2-3; the D gene is possibly TRBD2 (6 bases). CDR1 and CDR2 (germline): SSHAT, FNYEAQ (reference sequence). With 3 bases removed from V and 1 base from J, the gap between germline ends came to 8 bases. This CDR3 is 14 amino acids long.

The chain links TRBV13 to TRBJ1-1; 8 bases fit TRBD1. The V segment lost 4 bases and the J segment 7 bases; nucleotides outside the gene matches: 8. Germline CDR1 is PRHDT and CDR2 is FYEKMQ (reference sequence). The CDR3 spans 14 residues. The DNA of the CDR3 is TGTGCCAGCAGCTCGGGGACAGGTGCCTTTGAAGCTTTCTTT. This encodes CASSSGTGAFEAFF.

V usage is TRBV2 and J usage is TRBJ2-7; D remains unclear. The germline CDR1 and CDR2 sequences are SNHLY and FYNNEI. The V and J ends lost 4 bases and 4 bases respectively, with 11 bases between them. There are 13 residues in the CDR3. The CDR3 region is CASSARLNYEQYF. The CDR3 DNA reads TGTGCCAGCAGTGCACGACTTAATTACGAGCAGTACTTC. Full variable domain (outside the CDR3, taken from reference TRBV2 and TRBJ2-7): EPEVTQTPSHQVTQMGQEVILRCVPISNHLYFYWYRQILGQKVEFLVSFYNNEISEKSEIFDDQFSVERPDGSNFTLKIRSTKLEDSAMYFCASSARLNYEQYFGPGTRLTVT.

The chain recombines TRBV4-1 with TRBJ2-2, with 9 bases that match TRBD2. The junction had 7 bases not matched to a gene; V was cut back by 3 bases and J by 5 bases. The CDR3 sequence is 16 residues long. The germline gives CDR1 MGHRA, CDR2 YSYEKL. The CDR3 DNA reads TGCGCCAGCAGCCACGCTAGCGGGATCTTGACCGGGGAGCTGTTTTTT. Protein sequence: CASSHASGILTGELFF.

V is TRBV12-5 and J is TRBJ2-7, with a weak D call TRBD2 (5 bases). There are 12 residues in the CDR3. V gave up 2 bases and J gave up 6 bases, with 8 bases separating them. CDR1 LGHNT and CDR2 FRNRAP come from the germline V gene. Here the CDR3 DNA reads TGTGCTAGTGGTTTGACACTAGTCGAGCAGTACTTC. This translates into CASGLTLVEQYF. Combining the CDR3 with reference TRBV12-5 and TRBJ2-7 gives the whole variable domain DARVTQTPRHKVTEMGQEVTMRCQPILGHNTVFWYRQTMMQGLELLAYFRNRAPLDDSGMPKDRFSAEMPDATLATLKIQPSEPRDSAVYFCASGLTLVEQYFGPGTRLTVT.

CDR3 DNA: TGTGCCAGCAGCGACCCACAGGGGGTGAATGAGCAGTTCTTC. Translated: CASSDPQGVNEQFF. The chain recombines TRBV28 with TRBJ2-1; 8 bases map to TRBD1. The trim removed 6 bases at V and 7 bases at J, leaving 8 bases unmatched. CDR3 length: 14 amino acids. Germline values: CDR1 MDHEN, CDR2 SYDVKM.

The chain couples TRBV6-5 to TRBJ2-3, with D perhaps TRBD1 (5 bases). The CDR3 consists of 14 residues. Per germline, CDR1 MNHEY and CDR2 SVGAGI. The V and J ends lost 2 bases and 6 bases respectively, with 12 bases between them. CDR3 sequence: CASSYEGDSDTQYF. Written as DNA, the CDR3 is TGTGCCAGCAGTTACGAAGGGGATTCGGATACGCAGTATTTT.

The chain combines TRBV5-1 with TRBJ2-3; 12 positions agree with TRBD2. Germline assignment: CDR1 SGHRS and CDR2 YFSETQ. The V segment lost 4 bases and the J segment 5 bases; nucleotides outside the gene matches: 11. The CDR3 extends over 17 amino acids. For the CDR3, the DNA is TGCGCCAGCAGCGGGACAGGGTGGACTAGCGGGAAAGATACGCAGTATTTT. Its protein product is CASSGTGWTSGKDTQYF.

This rearrangement joins TRBV5-1 to TRBJ2-5, with D uncertain. Gene TRBJ2-7 matches the end of the DNA better, so the J call may be wrong. CDR3 length: 13 residues. In germline, CDR1 is SGHRS, CDR2 YFSETQ. The CDR3 DNA reads as TGCGCCAGCAGCTTGGCACCGGTCTACGAGCAGTACTTC. It encodes CASSLAPVYEQYF.

The chain joins TRBV6-1 to TRBJ1-5; perhaps TRBD1 as D (5 bases). The germline V gene has CDR1 MNHNS and CDR2 SASEGT. Trimming removed 4 bases from V and 4 bases from J, with 11 bases in between. The CDR3 is made up of 14 amino acids. CDR3 sequence (DNA): TGTGCCAGCAGTGGCCGACAGAATAATCAGCCCCAGCATTTT. Its translation is CASSGRQNNQPQHF.

This sequence joins TRBV6-6 and TRBJ1-2; weak D call: TRBD1 (5 bases). CDR3 length equals 16 residues. CDR1 is MNHNY, CDR2 SVGAGI, per germline (reference sequence). Trimming took off 3 bases at V and 1 base at J, with 15 bases between the two ends. The chain's CDR3 is CASSYYDSRLNYGYTF. The CDR3 bases are TGTGCCAGCAGTTATTACGACAGTCGTCTTAACTATGGCTACACCTTC.

This chain joins TRBV28 and TRBJ2-5; D might be TRBD2 (5 bases). The CDR3 loop spans 11 amino acids. Germline CDR1 is MDHEN and CDR2 is SYDVKM. Between the trimmed V and J ends, which lost 7 bases and 8 bases, there was a span of 11 bases. The CDR3 nucleotides are TGTGCCAGCACCTCAGCGGACACCCAGTACTTC. Residues: CASTSADTQYF.

This chain uses TRBV11-3 with TRBJ2-7; no reliable D call. CDR3 length: 13 residues. Trimming left V 5 bases short and J 3 bases short, with 11 bases between. The germline CDR1 and CDR2 sequences are SGHNT and YENEEA. In DNA, the CDR3 is TGTGCCAGCAGCATCAAGAGGTTCTACGAGCAGTACTTC. Its translation is CASSIKRFYEQYF.

The V call is TRBV5-4, the J call TRBJ2-2, with a possible D match to TRBD2 (6 bases). From germline, CDR1 is SGHNT and CDR2 YYREEE (reference sequence). V was cut by 4 bases and J by 0 bases, with 10 bases left in between. CDR3 size: 15 residues. CDR3 nucleotides: TGTGCCAGCAGCGCGGGACGGTCGAACACCGGGGAGCTGTTTTTT. This gives the protein CASSAGRSNTGELFF.

J is TRBJ2-7 and V is TRBV28; D is possibly TRBD1 (6 bases). CDR1 is MDHEN and CDR2 is SYDVKM in the germline V gene. V was clipped by 4 bases and J by 0 bases, with 16 bases between them. CDR3 length: 16 residues. Here the CDR3 DNA reads TGTGCCAGCAGTTCCCCCGGACAGCGATCCTCCTACGAGCAGTACTTC. Amino acids: CASSSPGQRSSYEQYF. The full variable domain, completed using reference TRBV28 and TRBJ2-7, is DVKVTQSSRYLVKRTGEKVFLECVQDMDHENMFWYRQDPGLGLRLIYFSYDVKMKEKGDIPEGYSVSREKKERFSLILESASTNQTSMYLCASSSPGQRSSYEQYFGPGTRLTVT.

This chain connects TRBV7-6 to TRBJ2-7; 12 nucleotides align to TRBD2. J gave up 7 bases and V 3 bases, and 19 bases lay outside the gene matches. Germline values: CDR1 SGHVS, CDR2 FNYEAQ. The CDR3 has 19 amino acids. In nucleotides, the CDR3 is TGTGCCAGCAGCTTTGGGACAGCTCTAGCGGGAGGGCCTCGTACGGAGCAGTACTTC. It specifies CASSFGTALAGGPRTEQYF.

The chain combines TRBV30 with TRBJ1-1; a possible D gene is TRBD1 (5 bases). V was trimmed by 2 bases and J by 4 bases, leaving 11 bases between them. The CDR3 is made up of 13 amino acids. CDR1 and CDR2 (germline): GTSNPN, SVGIG (reference sequence). CDR3 sequence reads: CAWSFTRATEAFF. CDR3 DNA: TGTGCCTGGAGTTTCACCAGGGCCACTGAAGCTTTCTTT.

The genes are TRBV4-2 and TRBJ1-2, with 8 bases aligning to TRBD1. This CDR3 has 14 residues. V shed 4 bases and J 6 bases; nucleotides not matched to a gene: 7. From germline, CDR1 is LGHNA and CDR2 YNFKEQ. In nucleotides, the CDR3 is TGTGCCAGCAGCCGGAGCGGACAGGGTGATGGCTACACCTTC. Translating it yields CASSRSGQGDGYTF.

The chain has TRBV7-6 and TRBJ2-7; D not certain. V lost 5 bases to trimming and J lost 6 bases, with 26 bases between them. The CDR3 spans 17 residues. CDR1 and CDR2 (germline): SGHVS, FNYEAQ. This chain's CDR3 is CASSRFAQSASKIEQYF. In nucleotides, the CDR3 is TGTGCCAGCAGCCGATTTGCCCAGAGCGCTTCAAAGATCGAGCAGTACTTC.

A word on this clone: Other DNA sequences in the sample encode the same CDR3. CDR3 coding DNA: TGTGCCAGCAGCCTACAGGGGGCTGGAAACACCATATATTTT. Residues: CASSLQGAGNTIYF. This chain links TRBV5-4 with TRBJ1-3; 8 nucleotides match TRBD1. The germline gives CDR1 SGHNT, CDR2 YYREEE (reference sequence). The CDR3 contains 14 residues. Trimming took 4 bases from V and 2 from J; bases not matched to a gene: 2.